The rows below give T cell receptor beta chains drawn from one sample of a study of T cell changes during pregnancy in multiple sclerosis. Repertoires were generated with immunoSEQ multiplex PCR, while TCRdb's copy carries only in-frame clones and drops some. This sample has approximately 62,000 clones, with around 93% found just once. Here the sequenced sample was CD8+ T cells from peripheral blood mononuclear cells, taken in the second trimester of pregnancy. The source is a female donor with multiple sclerosis, enrolled in a pregnancy study. CDR3s include the opening cysteine and the closing phenylalanine or tryptophan. A D gene is named only where the DNA matches it firmly. Only part of the rows carry a size: once, few, many, or a class if the clone is expanded.

>16|TRBD1|TRBJ2-7|TRBV4-1|NA
CASSQVEGQGAYEQYF
TGCGCCAGCAGCCAAGTGGAGGGACAGGGGGCCTACGAGCAGTACTTC
>17|TRBD2|TRBJ2-3|TRBV11-2|NA
CASSLVTSGIGADTQYF
TGTGCCAGCAGCTTAGTGACTAGCGGCATTGGTGCAGATACGCAGTATTTT
>17|TRBD2|TRBJ2-5|TRBV7-7|NA
CASSSSGLAGVRETQYF
TGTGCCAGCAGCTCGTCGGGACTAGCGGGAGTGAGAGAGACCCAGTACTTC
>16|NA|TRBJ1-4|TRBV5-5|NA
CASSLEAEATNEKLFF
TGTGCCAGCAGCTTGGAGGCGGAAGCAACTAATGAAAAACTGTTTTTT
>13|NA|TRBJ2-7|TRBV29-1|NA
CSVEGAGGDEQYF
TGCAGCGTTGAAGGGGCAGGAGGTGACGAGCAGTACTTC
>15|TRBD2|TRBJ2-7|TRBV7-6|NA
CASSPFSGETYEQYF
TGTGCCAGCAGCCCCTTTAGCGGGGAGACCTACGAGCAGTACTTC
>16|TRBD2|TRBJ2-2|TRBV2|NA
CASSFQGLGGWGELFF
TGTGCCAGCAGCTTTCAGGGACTAGGAGGATGGGGGGAGCTGTTTTTT
>13|TRBD1|TRBJ1-1|TRBV13|NA
CASSMGQGTEAFF
TGTGCCAGCAGCATGGGACAGGGAACTGAAGCTTTCTTT
>16|NA|TRBJ1-4|TRBV4-1|NA
CASSQAGGSGNEKLFF
TGCGCCAGCAGCCAAGCGGGGGGGTCGGGTAATGAAAAACTGTTTTTT
>15|TRBD1|TRBJ2-5|TRBV11-2|NA
CASSPPPRGRETQYF
TGTGCCAGCAGCCCCCCTCCCAGGGGGCGAGAGACCCAGTACTTC
>13|NA|TRBJ1-1|TRBV27|NA
CASSFRVSTEAFF
TGTGCCAGCAGTTTCAGGGTAAGCACTGAAGCTTTCTTT
>12|NA|TRBJ2-7|TRBV7-9|NA
CASSDRHDEQYF
TGTGCCAGCAGCGACAGGCACGACGAGCAGTACTTC
>14|TRBD1|TRBJ2-1|TRBV7-8|NA
CASSLRQGADEQFF
TGTGCCAGCAGCCTGAGACAGGGGGCAGATGAGCAGTTCTTC
>14|NA|TRBJ2-1|TRBV4-1|NA
CASSQDPEANEQFF
TGCGCCAGCAGCCAAGACCCTGAAGCCAATGAGCAGTTCTTC
>14|NA|TRBJ2-2|TRBV4-1|NA
CASSQGPGAGELFF
TGCGCCAGCAGCCAAGGTCCGGGAGCCGGGGAGCTGTTTTTT
>15|NA|TRBJ2-2|TRBV28|NA
CASSYGNSNTGELFF
TGTGCCAGCAGTTACGGGAACAGTAACACCGGGGAGCTGTTTTTT
>15|NA|TRBJ1-1|TRBV5-1|NA
CASSLVERGGTEAFF
TGCGCCAGCAGCTTGGTTGAAAGGGGAGGAACTGAAGCTTTCTTT
>13|NA|TRBJ2-7|TRBV18|NA
CASSPPDSFEQYF
TGTGCCAGCTCACCCCCTGACAGTTTCGAGCAGTACTTC
>14|TRBD1|TRBJ1-1|TRBV15|NA
CATSRTGGGTEAFF
TGTGCCACCAGCAGAACAGGGGGCGGGACTGAAGCTTTCTTT
>15|TRBD1|TRBJ2-7|TRBV4-1|NA
CATRRDRGSAYEQYF
TGCGCCACTCGCCGGGACAGGGGGTCGGCCTACGAGCAGTACTTC
>15|TRBD1|TRBJ1-2|TRBV6-5|few
CASSSGTGGRYGYTF
TGTGCCAGCAGTTCCGGGACAGGGGGGCGCTATGGCTACACCTTC
>15|TRBD1|TRBJ1-5|TRBV7-2|NA
CASSLLDRSNQPQHF
TGTGCCAGCAGCTTGTTGGACAGGTCCAATCAGCCCCAGCATTTT
>15|TRBD1|TRBJ1-6|TRBV2|NA
CASSQGGGYNSPLHF
TGTGCCAGCAGTCAAGGGGGCGGCTATAATTCACCCCTCCACTTT
>14|TRBD2|TRBJ2-1|TRBV27|NA
CASSTSGFYNEQFF
TGTGCCAGCTCGACTAGCGGGTTTTACAATGAGCAGTTCTTC
>16|TRBD2|TRBJ2-7|TRBV5-1|NA
CASSLGGAGVGYEQYF
TGCGCCAGCAGCTTGGGGGGAGCGGGAGTCGGGTACGAGCAGTACTTC
>15|NA|TRBJ2-7|TRBV7-2|NA
CASSPSPGVGYEQYF
TGTGCCAGCAGCCCTAGCCCCGGGGTCGGCTACGAGCAGTACTTC
>14|TRBD2|TRBJ2-7|TRBV27|NA
CASSPSGATYEQYF
TGTGCCAGCAGCCCTAGCGGGGCCACCTACGAGCAGTACTTC
>14|NA|TRBJ2-1|TRBV5-8|NA
CASNLKSSYNEQFF
TGTGCCAGCAATCTCAAGAGCTCCTACAATGAGCAGTTCTTC
>12|NA|TRBJ2-7|TRBV7-9|NA
CASSLSGYEQYF
TGTGCCAGCAGCTTATCAGGCTACGAGCAGTACTTC
>15|TRBD2|TRBJ2-1|TRBV4-2|medium-sized
CASSQEIAGSNEQFF
TGTGCCAGCAGCCAAGAAATAGCGGGGTCCAATGAGCAGTTCTTC
>11|NA|TRBJ1-1|TRBV20-1|few
CSAPTNTEAFF
TGCAGTGCTCCGACAAACACTGAAGCTTTCTTT
>15|TRBD2|TRBJ2-1|TRBV28|NA
CASSLRTSGRGEQFF
TGTGCCAGCAGTTTACGGACTAGCGGGAGGGGTGAGCAGTTCTTC
>12|NA|TRBJ2-7|TRBV5-6|NA
CASSVQGYEQYF
TGTGCCAGCAGCGTACAGGGATACGAGCAGTACTTC
>16|TRBD1|TRBJ2-5|TRBV29-1|NA
CSVDGGDRGFQETQYF
TGCAGCGTTGATGGGGGGGACAGGGGATTCCAAGAGACCCAGTACTTC
>13|NA|TRBJ1-1|TRBV19|NA
CASSISGEVEAFF
TGTGCCAGTAGTATATCAGGGGAAGTTGAAGCTTTCTTT
>14|NA|TRBJ2-2|TRBV27|NA
CASSFGGNTGELFF
TGTGCCAGCAGTTTTGGAGGAAACACCGGGGAGCTGTTTTTT
>14|NA|TRBJ1-1|TRBV27|NA
CASSKGVKGTEAFF
TGTGCCAGCAGTAAGGGGGTCAAAGGTACTGAAGCTTTCTTT
>17|TRBD2|TRBJ2-7|TRBV5-5|few
CASSPRLARIQGDEQYF
TGTGCCAGCAGCCCAAGACTAGCAAGAATCCAAGGCGACGAGCAGTACTTC
>19|NA|TRBJ2-6|TRBV9|NA
CASSVDLRQTHSGANVLTF
TGTGCCAGCAGCGTAGATCTGCGACAGACTCACTCTGGGGCCAACGTCCTGACTTTC
>12|NA|TRBJ1-1|TRBV2|NA
CASRRTYTEAFF
TGTGCCAGCAGGCGGACATACACTGAAGCTTTCTTT
>15|NA|TRBJ1-1|TRBV19|NA
CASTPFAGGNTEAFF
TGTGCCAGTACCCCCTTCGCGGGAGGGAACACTGAAGCTTTCTTT
>15|TRBD1|TRBJ2-7|TRBV7-9|NA
CASSLGTGALYEQYF
TGTGCCAGCAGCTTAGGGACAGGGGCTCTCTACGAGCAGTACTTC
>16|NA|TRBJ2-7|TRBV4-2|NA
CASSQESGFVSYEQYF
TGTGCCAGCAGCCAAGAAAGCGGGTTCGTCTCCTACGAGCAGTACTTC
>16|TRBD2|TRBJ2-4|TRBV9|NA
CASSVLAVSAKNIQYF
TGTGCCAGCAGCGTTCTAGCGGTCTCGGCCAAAAACATTCAGTACTTC
>14|NA|TRBJ2-3|TRBV4-1|NA
CASSQTTRQDTQYF
TGCGCCAGCAGCCAGACAACTAGACAAGATACGCAGTATTTT
>11|NA|TRBJ2-7|TRBV28|NA
CASSSLSEQYF
TGTGCCAGCAGTTCCTTGAGCGAGCAGTACTTC
>13|NA|TRBJ2-1|TRBV27|once
CASSPPGIREQFF
TGTGCCAGCAGCCCCCCCGGGATTCGTGAGCAGTTCTTC
>15|TRBD1|TRBJ1-1|TRBV5-1|NA
CASNPTYRGNTEAFF
TGCGCCAGCAACCCTACCTACAGGGGGAACACTGAAGCTTTCTTT
>16|NA|TRBJ2-2|TRBV27|NA
CASSLRQDVWAGELFF
TGTGCCAGCAGTCTCCGACAGGACGTCTGGGCCGGGGAGCTGTTTTTT
>16|NA|TRBJ2-7|TRBV10-3|NA
CAISGVRALFQGEQYF
TGTGCCATCAGTGGAGTTAGAGCCCTCTTCCAGGGCGAGCAGTACTTC
>13|NA|TRBJ1-5|TRBV28|few
CASSLVGDQPQHF
TGTGCCAGCAGTTTGGTAGGGGATCAGCCCCAGCATTTT
>18|TRBD1|TRBJ2-6|TRBV15|NA
CATSSGQGAFSGANVLTF
TGTGCCACCAGCAGTGGACAGGGGGCTTTCTCTGGGGCCAACGTCCTGACTTTC
>16|NA|TRBJ2-3|TRBV28|NA
CASSRPLFAGTDTQYF
TGTGCCAGCAGCCGACCTCTCTTCGCGGGCACAGATACGCAGTATTTT
>12|TRBD1|TRBJ1-1|TRBV2|NA
CASLEGANGAFF
TGTGCCAGCTTAGAGGGGGCAAATGGAGCTTTCTTT
>16|TRBD1|TRBJ1-5|TRBV19|NA
CASLETGGFPSQPQHF
TGTGCCAGTCTGGAGACAGGGGGCTTCCCGAGCCAGCCCCAGCATTTT